This TCR beta chain was found in a study of T cell changes during pregnancy in multiple sclerosis. Germline values: CDR1 MNHEY, CDR2 SVGAGI. The CDR3 is 11 amino acids. The V gene lost 6 bases and the J gene lost 9 bases, with 9 bases spanning the gap. Sequencing used immunoSEQ multiplex PCR; TCRdb keeps in-frame clones, though not all of them. The sample lists tens of thousands of clones, 94% occurring once. This TCR was recovered from a female donor with multiple sclerosis, enrolled in a pregnancy study. Here the sequenced sample was CD4+ T cells from peripheral blood mononuclear cells, taken in the first trimester of pregnancy. The rearrangement links TRBV6-5 to TRBJ2-1; weak D call: TRBD1 (6 bases). CDR3 sequence reads: CASRGATEQFF. In nucleotides, the CDR3 is TGTGCCAGCAGGGGGGCCACTGAGCAGTTCTTC.